This T cell receptor (beta chain) was sequenced in a study of T cell responses to AZD1222 COVID-19 vaccine. Overall study context: Combined were second doses at about 4 or about 12 weeks.

This clone came up a few times. Libraries were prepared by immunoSEQ multiplex PCR; TCRdb keeps only in-frame clonotypes and omits some of them. The sample yields 150,000 to 200,000 clones, about 92% seen once. This specimen was peripheral blood, taken on day 0 of AZD1222 vaccination. The sequence was collected from an adult in good health.

CDR3: CASSGGDTDTQYF. CDR3 sequence (DNA): TGTGCCAGCAGTGGAGGGGACACAGATACGCAGTATTTT. This chain connects TRBV6-4 to TRBJ2-3; D may match TRBD1 or TRBD2 (5 bases each). The CDR3 runs to 13 residues. Germline lookup yields CDR1 MRHNA and CDR2 SNTAGT. Trimming left V 4 bases short and J 2 bases short, with 7 bases between.